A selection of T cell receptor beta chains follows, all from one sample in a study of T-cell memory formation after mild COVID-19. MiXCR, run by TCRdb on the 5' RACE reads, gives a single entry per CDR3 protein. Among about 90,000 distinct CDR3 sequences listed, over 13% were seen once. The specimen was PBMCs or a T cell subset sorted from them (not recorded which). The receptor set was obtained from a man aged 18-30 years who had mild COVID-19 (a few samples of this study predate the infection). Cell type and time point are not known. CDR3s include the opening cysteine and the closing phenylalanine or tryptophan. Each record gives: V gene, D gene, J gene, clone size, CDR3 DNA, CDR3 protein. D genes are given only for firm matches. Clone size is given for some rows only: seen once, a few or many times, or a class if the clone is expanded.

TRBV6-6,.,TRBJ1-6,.,TGTGCCAGCAGCCAAGGATTTCTTAGTAACTTT,CASSQGFLSNF
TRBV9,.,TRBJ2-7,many,TGTGCCAGCAGCGTAGGAGGGGGACCGACCTACGAGCAGTACTTC,CASSVGGGPTYEQYF
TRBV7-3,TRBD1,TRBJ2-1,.,TGTGCCAGCAGCCGGACAGGGGACAATGAGCAGTTCTTC,CASSRTGDNEQFF
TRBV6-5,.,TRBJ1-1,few,TGTGCCAGCAGTTATGGTTGGAACACTGAAGCTTTCTTT,CASSYGWNTEAFF
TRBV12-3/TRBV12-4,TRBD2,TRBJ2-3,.,TGTGCCAGCTCGCACCCCAGCGGGGGGGCTAGCACAGATACGCAGTATTTT,CASSHPSGGASTDTQYF
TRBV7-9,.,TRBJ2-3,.,TGTGCCAGCAGGCCCCCTGGCACAGATACAGATACGCAGTATTTT,CASRPPGTDTDTQYF
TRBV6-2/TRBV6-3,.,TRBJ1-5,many,TGTGCCAGCAGTTACGGGGGTCAGCCCCAGCATTTT,CASSYGGQPQHF
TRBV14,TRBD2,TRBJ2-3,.,TGTGCCAGCAGCCAAAGACTAGCGGGGGCGCCGGATACGCAGTATTTT,CASSQRLAGAPDTQYF
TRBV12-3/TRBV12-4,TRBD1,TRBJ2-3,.,TGTGCCAGCACCCTGAGAGGGGGCCAGTATTTT,CASTLRGGQYF
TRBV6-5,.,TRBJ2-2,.,TGTGCCAGCAGGGCAGATACCGGGGAGCTGTTTTTT,CASRADTGELFF
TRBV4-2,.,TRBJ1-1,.,TGTGCCAGCAGCCAAGAGAGGGGTATGAACACTGAAGCTTTCTTT,CASSQERGMNTEAFF
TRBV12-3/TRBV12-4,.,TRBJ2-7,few,TGTGCCAGCAGTTTCGTCTCCGGCGAGCAGTACTTC,CASSFVSGEQYF
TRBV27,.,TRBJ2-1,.,TGTGCCAGCAGTTTCCGGGGGCCAAGCCAAGAGCAGTTCTTC,CASSFRGPSQEQFF
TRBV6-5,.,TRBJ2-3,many,TGTGCCAGCAGTCTGACACCAGCTAGCACAGATACGCAGTATTTT,CASSLTPASTDTQYF
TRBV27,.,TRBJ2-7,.,TGTGCCAGCAGTTTAGCCCAGGGGCGACTCTCCTACGAGCAGTACTTC,CASSLAQGRLSYEQYF
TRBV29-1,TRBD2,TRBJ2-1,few,TGCAGCGCGGGCGGGGGGGACCACAATGAGCAGTTCTTC,CSAGGGDHNEQFF
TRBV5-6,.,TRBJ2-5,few,TGTGCCAGCAGCCCGTTAGCAGGGGGGTACCAAGAGACCCAGTACTTC,CASSPLAGGYQETQYF
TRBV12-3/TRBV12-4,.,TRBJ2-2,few,TGTGCCAGCACCTCGGGTCTCGGGGAGCTGTTTTTT,CASTSGLGELFF
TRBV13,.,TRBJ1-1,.,TGTGCCAGCAGCACCCAGGGGAGGGGCACTGAAGCTTTCTTT,CASSTQGRGTEAFF
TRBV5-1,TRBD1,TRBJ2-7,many,TGCGCCAGCAGCGAGACAGGGCTTCCCTACGAGCAGTACTTC,CASSETGLPYEQYF
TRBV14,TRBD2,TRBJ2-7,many,TGTGCCAGCAGCCAAATTAGCGGGGGCCCGACGGGCGAGCAGTACTTC,CASSQISGGPTGEQYF
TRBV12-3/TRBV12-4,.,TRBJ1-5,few,TGTGCCAGCAGTTTCTCAGTTAGCAATCAGCCCCAGCATTTT,CASSFSVSNQPQHF
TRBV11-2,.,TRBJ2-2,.,TGTGCCAGCAGCTTAGTTGGTAGCGGCACCGGGGAGCTGTTTTTT,CASSLVGSGTGELFF